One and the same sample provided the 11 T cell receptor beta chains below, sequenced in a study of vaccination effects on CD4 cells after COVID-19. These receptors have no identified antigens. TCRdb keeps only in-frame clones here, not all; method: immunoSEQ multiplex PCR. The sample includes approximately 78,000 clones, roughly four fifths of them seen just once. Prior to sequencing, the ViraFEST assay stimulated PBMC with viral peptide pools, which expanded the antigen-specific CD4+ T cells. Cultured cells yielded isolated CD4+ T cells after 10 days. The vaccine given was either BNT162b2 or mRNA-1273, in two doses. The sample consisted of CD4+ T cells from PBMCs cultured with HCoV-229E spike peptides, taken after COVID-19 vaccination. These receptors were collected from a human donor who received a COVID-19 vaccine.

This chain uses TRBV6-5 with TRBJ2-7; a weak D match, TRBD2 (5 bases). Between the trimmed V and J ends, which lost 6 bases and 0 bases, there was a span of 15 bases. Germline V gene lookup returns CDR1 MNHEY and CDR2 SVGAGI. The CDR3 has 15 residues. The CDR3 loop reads CASRAGEPASYEQYV. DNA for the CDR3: TGTGCCAGCAGGGCCGGGGAGCCCGCCTCCTACGAGCAGTACGTC.

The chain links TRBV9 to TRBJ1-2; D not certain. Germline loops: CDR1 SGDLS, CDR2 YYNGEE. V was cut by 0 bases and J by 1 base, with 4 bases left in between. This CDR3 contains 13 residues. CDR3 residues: CASSVAVNYGYTF. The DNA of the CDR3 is TGTGCCAGCAGCGTAGCAGTTAACTATGGCTACACCTTC.

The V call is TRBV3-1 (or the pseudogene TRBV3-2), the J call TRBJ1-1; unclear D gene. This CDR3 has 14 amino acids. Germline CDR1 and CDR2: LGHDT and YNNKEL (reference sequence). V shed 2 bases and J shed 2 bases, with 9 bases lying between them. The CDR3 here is CASSQKLDNTEAFF. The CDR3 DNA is TGTGCCAGCAGCCAAAAGTTGGACAACACTGAAGCTTTCTTT.

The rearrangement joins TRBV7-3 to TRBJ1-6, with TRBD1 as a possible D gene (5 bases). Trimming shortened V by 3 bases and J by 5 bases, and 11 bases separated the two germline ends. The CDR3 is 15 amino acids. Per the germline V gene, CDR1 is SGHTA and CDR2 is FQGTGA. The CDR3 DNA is TGTGCCAGCAGCTTTACCGGGGCTCATAATTCACCCCTCCACTTT. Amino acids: CASSFTGAHNSPLHF.

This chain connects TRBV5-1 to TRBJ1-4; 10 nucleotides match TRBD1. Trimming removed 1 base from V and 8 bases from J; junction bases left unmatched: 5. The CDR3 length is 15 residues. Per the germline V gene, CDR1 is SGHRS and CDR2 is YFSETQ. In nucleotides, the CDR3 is TGCGCCAGCAGCTTGAGACAGGGGGCAAGGGAAAAACTGTTTTTT. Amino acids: CASSLRQGAREKLFF.

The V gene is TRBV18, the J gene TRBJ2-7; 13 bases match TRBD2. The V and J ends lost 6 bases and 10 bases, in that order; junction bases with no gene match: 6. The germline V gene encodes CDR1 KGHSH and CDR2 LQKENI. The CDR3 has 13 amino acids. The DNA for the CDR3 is TGTGCCAGCTCTCGGACTAGCGGGGGAAACCAGTACGTC. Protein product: CASSRTSGGNQYV.

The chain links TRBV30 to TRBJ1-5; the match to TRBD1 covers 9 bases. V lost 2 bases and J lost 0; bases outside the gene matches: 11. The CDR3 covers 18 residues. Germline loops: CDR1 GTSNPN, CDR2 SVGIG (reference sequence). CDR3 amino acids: CAWSPGTGRTYSNQPQHF. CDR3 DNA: TGTGCCTGGAGTCCCGGGACAGGGAGAACCTATAGCAATCAGCCCCAGCATTTT.

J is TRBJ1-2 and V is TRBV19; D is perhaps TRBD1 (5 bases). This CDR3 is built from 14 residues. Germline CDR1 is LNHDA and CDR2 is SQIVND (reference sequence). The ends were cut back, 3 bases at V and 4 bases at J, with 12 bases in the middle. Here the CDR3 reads CASSMGVSPYGYTF. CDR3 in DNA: TGTGCCAGTAGTATGGGGGTGAGCCCCTATGGCTACACCTTC.

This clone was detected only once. The CDR3 region is CASSLGAGGREETQYF. DNA for the CDR3: TGTGCCAGCAGCTTAGGAGCCGGCGGGCGAGAAGAGACCCAGTACTTC. This chain connects TRBV7-9 to TRBJ2-5; D might be TRBD2 (5 bases). The ends were cut back, 1 base at V and 3 bases at J, with 15 bases in the middle. This CDR3 comprises 16 residues. The V gene's germline CDR1 is SEHNR and CDR2 FQNEAQ (reference sequence).

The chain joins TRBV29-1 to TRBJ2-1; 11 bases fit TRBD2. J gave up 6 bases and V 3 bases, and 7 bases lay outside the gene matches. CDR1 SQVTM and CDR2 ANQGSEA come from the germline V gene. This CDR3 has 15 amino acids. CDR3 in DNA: TGCAGCGTTGATGATAGCGGGGGGGCCTTCAATGAGCAGTTCTTC. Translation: CSVDDSGGAFNEQFF.

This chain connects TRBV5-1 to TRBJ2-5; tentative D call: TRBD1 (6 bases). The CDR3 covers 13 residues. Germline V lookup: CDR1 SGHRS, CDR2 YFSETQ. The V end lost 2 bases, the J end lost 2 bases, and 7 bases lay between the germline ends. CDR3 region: CASSLQGQETQYF. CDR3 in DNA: TGCGCCAGCAGCTTACAGGGACAAGAGACCCAGTACTTC.